This TCR beta chain is from a study of low-dose radiotherapy and immunotherapy resistance in tumors. Study summary: A total of 6.5 Gy was given to Cohort 1 as 0.5 Gy per fraction every 2 weeks. Dosing for Cohort 2 consisted of 1 Gy per fraction every two weeks, reaching a total of 13 Gy over 26 weeks.

As to time point: before trial treatment. The CDR3 has 12 residues. V was trimmed by 2 bases and J by 7 bases, leaving 4 bases between them. Germline values: CDR1 KGHDR, CDR2 SFDVKD. Covering alpha and beta chains, TRAV- and TRBV-specific primers were used for the first-strand cDNA. TCR amplification involved 20 PCR cycles with a constant-region primer and V-primer adapter. TCRdb called the reads again in MiXCR, with one record for every CDR3 protein. The data contain over 65,000 distinct CDR3 sequences, 15% to 20% of them singletons. This clonotype has ten or more counts. The sample consisted of PBMCs, taken before treatment. The receptor comes from a male donor with prostate cancer. V is TRBV24-1 and J is TRBJ2-2; D gene uncertain. The CDR3 nucleotides are TGTGCCACCAGTGATTCTTTCGGGGAGCTGTTTTTT. Translating it yields CATSDSFGELFF.